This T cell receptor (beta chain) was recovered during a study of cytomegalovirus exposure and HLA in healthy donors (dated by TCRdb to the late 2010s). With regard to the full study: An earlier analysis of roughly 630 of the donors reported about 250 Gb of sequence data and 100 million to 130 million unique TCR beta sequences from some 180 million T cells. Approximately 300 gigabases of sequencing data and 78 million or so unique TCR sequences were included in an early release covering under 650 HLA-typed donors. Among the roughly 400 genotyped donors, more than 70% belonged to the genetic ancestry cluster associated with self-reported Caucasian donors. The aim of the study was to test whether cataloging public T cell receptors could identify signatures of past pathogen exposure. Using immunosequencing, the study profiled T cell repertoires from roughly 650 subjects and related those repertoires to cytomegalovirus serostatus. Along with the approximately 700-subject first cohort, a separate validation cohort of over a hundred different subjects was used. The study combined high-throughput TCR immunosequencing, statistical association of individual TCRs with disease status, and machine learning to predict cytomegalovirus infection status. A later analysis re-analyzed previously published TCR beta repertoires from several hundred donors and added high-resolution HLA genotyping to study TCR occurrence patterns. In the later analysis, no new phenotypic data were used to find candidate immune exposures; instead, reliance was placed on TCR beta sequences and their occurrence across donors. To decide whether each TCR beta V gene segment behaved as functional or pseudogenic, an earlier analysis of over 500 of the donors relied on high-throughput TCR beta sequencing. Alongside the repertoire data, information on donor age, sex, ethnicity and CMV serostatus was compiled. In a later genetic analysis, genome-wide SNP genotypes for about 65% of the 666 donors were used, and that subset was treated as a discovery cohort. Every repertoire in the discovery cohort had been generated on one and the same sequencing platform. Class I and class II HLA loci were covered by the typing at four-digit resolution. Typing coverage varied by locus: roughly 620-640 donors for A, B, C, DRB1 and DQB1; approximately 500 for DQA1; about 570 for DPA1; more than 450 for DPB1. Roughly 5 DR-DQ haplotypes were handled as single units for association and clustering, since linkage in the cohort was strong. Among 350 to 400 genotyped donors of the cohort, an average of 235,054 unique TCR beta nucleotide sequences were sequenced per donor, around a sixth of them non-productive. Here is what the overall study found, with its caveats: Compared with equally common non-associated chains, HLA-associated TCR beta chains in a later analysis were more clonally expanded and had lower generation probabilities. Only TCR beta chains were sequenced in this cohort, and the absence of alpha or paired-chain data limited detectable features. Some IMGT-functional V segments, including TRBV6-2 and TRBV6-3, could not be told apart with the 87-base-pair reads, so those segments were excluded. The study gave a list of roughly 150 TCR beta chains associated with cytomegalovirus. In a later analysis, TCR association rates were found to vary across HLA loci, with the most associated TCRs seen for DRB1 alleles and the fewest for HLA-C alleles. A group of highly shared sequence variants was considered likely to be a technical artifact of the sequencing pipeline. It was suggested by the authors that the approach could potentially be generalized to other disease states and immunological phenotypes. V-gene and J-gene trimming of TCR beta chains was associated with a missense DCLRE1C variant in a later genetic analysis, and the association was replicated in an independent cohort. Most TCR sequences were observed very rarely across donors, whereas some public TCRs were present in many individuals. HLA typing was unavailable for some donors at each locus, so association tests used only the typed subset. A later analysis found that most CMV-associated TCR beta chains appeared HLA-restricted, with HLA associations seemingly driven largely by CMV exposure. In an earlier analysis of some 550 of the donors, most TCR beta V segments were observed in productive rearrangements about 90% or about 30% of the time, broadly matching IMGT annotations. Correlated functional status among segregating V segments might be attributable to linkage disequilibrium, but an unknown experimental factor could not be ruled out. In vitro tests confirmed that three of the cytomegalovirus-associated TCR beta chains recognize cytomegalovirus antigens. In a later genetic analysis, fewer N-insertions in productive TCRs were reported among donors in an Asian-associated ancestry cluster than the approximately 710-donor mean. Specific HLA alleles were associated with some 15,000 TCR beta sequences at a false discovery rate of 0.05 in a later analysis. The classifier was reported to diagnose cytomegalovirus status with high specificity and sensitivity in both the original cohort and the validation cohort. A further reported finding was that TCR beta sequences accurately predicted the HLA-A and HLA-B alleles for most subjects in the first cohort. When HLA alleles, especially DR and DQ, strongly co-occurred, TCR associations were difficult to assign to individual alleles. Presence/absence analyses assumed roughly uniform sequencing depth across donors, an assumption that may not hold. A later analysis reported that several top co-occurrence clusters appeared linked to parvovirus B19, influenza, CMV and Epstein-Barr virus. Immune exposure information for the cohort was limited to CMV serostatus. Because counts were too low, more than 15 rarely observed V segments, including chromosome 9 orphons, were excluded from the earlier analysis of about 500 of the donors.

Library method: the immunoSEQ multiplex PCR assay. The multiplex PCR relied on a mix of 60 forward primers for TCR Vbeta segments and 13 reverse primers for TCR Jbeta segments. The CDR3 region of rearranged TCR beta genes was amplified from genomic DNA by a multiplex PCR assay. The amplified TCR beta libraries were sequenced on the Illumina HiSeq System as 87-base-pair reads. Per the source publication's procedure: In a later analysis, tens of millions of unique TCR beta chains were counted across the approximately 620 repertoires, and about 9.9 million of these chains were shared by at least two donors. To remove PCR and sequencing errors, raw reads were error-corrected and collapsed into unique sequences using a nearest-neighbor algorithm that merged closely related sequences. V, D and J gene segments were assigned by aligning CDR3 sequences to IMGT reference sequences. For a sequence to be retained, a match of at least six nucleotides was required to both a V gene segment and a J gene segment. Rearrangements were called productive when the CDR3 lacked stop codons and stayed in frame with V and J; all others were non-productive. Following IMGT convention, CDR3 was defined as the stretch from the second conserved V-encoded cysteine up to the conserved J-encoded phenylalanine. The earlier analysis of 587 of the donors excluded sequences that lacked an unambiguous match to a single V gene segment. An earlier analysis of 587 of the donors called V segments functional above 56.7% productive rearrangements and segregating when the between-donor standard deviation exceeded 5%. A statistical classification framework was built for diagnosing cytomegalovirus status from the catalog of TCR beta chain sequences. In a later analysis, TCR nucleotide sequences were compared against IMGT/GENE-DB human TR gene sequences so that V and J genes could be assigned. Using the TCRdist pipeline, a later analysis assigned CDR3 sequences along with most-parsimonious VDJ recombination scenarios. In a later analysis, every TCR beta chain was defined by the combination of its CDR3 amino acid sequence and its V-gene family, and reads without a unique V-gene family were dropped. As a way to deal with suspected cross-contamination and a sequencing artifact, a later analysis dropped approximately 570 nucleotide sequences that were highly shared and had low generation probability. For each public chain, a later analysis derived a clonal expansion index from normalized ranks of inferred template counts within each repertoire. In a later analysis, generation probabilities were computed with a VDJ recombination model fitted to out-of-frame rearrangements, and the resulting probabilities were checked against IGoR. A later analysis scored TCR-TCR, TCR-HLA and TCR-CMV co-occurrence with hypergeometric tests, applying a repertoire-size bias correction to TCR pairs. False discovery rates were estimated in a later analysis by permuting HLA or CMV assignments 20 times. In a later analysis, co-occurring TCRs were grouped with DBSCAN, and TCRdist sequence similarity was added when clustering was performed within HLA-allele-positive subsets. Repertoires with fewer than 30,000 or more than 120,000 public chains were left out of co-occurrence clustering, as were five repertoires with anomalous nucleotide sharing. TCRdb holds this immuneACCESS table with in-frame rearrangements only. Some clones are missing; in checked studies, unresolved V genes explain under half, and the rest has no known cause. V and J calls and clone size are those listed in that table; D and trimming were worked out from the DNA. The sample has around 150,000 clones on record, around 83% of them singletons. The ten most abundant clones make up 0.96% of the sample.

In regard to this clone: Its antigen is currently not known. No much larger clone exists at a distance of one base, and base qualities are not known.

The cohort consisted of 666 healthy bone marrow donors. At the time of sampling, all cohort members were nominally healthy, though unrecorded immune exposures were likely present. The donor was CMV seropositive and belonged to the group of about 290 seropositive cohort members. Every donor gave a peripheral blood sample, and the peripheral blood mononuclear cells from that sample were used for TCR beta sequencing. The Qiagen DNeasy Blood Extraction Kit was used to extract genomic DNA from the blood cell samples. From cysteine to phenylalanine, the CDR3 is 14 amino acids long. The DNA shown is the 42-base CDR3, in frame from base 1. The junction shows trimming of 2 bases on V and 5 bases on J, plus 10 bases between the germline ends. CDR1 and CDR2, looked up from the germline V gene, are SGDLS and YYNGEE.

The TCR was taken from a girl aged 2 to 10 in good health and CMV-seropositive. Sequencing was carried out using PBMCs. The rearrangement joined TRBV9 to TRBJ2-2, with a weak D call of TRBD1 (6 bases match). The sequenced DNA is TGTGCCAGCAGCGTCAGAGGACAGACCGGGGAGCTGTTTTTT. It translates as CASSVRGQTGELFF.